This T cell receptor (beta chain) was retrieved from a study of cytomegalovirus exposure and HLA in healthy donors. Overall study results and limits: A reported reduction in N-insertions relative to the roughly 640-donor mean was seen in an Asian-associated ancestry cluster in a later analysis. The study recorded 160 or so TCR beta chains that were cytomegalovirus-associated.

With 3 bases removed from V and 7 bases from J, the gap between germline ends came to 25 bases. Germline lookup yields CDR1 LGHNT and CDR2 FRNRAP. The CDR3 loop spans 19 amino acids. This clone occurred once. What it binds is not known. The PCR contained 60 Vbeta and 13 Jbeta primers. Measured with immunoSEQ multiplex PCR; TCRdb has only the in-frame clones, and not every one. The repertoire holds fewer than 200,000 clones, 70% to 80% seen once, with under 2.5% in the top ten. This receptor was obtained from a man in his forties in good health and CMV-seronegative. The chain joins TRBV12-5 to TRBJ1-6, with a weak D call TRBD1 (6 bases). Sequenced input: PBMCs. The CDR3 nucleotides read TGTGCTAGTGGTTTTTGCTTTTGGCAGGGGAGCCCTGGGAATTCACCCCTCCACTTT. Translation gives CASGFCFWQGSPGNSPLHF.